The 9 T cell receptor beta chains below were found in one sample sequenced in a study of T cell changes during pregnancy in multiple sclerosis. Profiling relied on immunoSEQ multiplex PCR, and the TCRdb table lists in-frame clones only, not all of them. The data hold some 70,000 clones, with 85% to 95% observed a single time. The input for sequencing was peripheral blood, taken in the second trimester of pregnancy. The receptors were gathered from a female donor in good health, enrolled as a control in a pregnancy study.

This clone has more than one count but fewer than ten. The chain joins TRBV7-8 to TRBJ2-2; D is perhaps TRBD1 (6 bases). CDR1 and CDR2 from the germline V gene are SGHVS and FQNEAQ. V was trimmed by 1 base and J by 2 bases, leaving 14 bases between them. This CDR3 region has 17 residues. The CDR3 sequence: CASSLGVGHLNTGELFF. CDR3 sequence (DNA): TGTGCCAGCAGCTTAGGTGTGGGACACCTTAACACCGGGGAGCTGTTTTTT.

This clone was detected only once. Sequence at one end of the junction differs from germline and may be a read error. J is TRBJ2-5 and V is TRBV7-7, with D perhaps TRBD1 (5 bases). The CDR3 loop spans 14 amino acids. CDR1 is SSHAT and CDR2 is FNYEAQ in the germline V gene (reference sequence). The CDR3 nucleotides read TGTGCTAGCAGCTTAGTAGGGGTGGGAGAGACCCAGTACTTC. Its translation: CASSLVGVGETQYF.

The chain links TRBV7-2 to TRBJ2-1, with 7 nucleotides matching TRBD1. CDR1 and CDR2 from the germline V gene are SGHTA and FQGNSA. After removal of 4 bases from V and 6 bases from J, the junction contained 6 bases not matched to a gene. The CDR3 contains 14 residues. The CDR3 reads CASSSPTGINEQFF. The CDR3 DNA reads as TGTGCCAGCAGCTCGCCGACAGGGATCAATGAGCAGTTCTTC.

V is TRBV6-6 and J is TRBJ2-5; TRBD1 is a possible D gene (5 bases). Germline V gives CDR1 MNHNY, CDR2 SVGAGI (reference sequence). Trimming left V 5 bases short and J 1 base short, with 5 bases between. This CDR3 has 12 amino acids. The CDR3 spells CASSGAQETQYF. The CDR3 DNA reads as TGTGCCAGCAGTGGGGCCCAAGAGACCCAGTACTTC.

This clone has only one observation. This chain links TRBV27 with TRBJ1-1, with D perhaps TRBD1 (5 bases). V shed 5 bases and J shed 10 bases, with 17 bases lying between them. CDR1 and CDR2 (germline): MNHEY, SMNVEV (reference sequence). There are 13 residues in the CDR3. This CDR3 is CASSLDRQSRAFF. The CDR3 nucleotides are TGTGCCAGCAGTCTAGACCGACAGTCGAGAGCTTTCTTT.

This sequence joins TRBV2 and TRBJ2-3; the D gene is possibly TRBD2 (6 bases). Germline lookup yields CDR1 SNHLY and CDR2 FYNNEI. V lost 10 bases and J lost 1, with 12 bases in between. This CDR3 contains 13 residues. CDR3 amino acids: CATSAGRTDTQYF. The DNA for the CDR3 is TGTGCCACCTCGGCGGGGCGCACAGATACGCAGTATTTT.

This chain uses TRBV9 with TRBJ1-6; the D gene is possibly TRBD1 (5 bases). V was trimmed by 2 bases and J by 7 bases, leaving 28 bases between them. Germline assignment: CDR1 SGDLS and CDR2 YYNGEE. There are 20 residues in the CDR3. CDR3 nucleotide sequence: TGTGCCAGCAGCGTCCACCGAGACGGGACTCCCAATTATAAGAATTCACCCCTCCACTTT. It is translated as CASSVHRDGTPNYKNSPLHF. Combining the CDR3 with reference TRBV9 and TRBJ1-6 gives the whole variable domain DSGVTQTPKHLITATGQRVTLRCSPRSGDLSVYWYQQSLDQGLQFLIQYYNGEERAKGNILERFSAQQFPDLHSELNLSSLELGDSALYFCASSVHRDGTPNYKNSPLHFGNGTRLTVT.

The V gene is TRBV28, the J gene TRBJ1-2; a possible D gene is TRBD1 (6 bases). V lost 5 bases to trimming and J lost 6 bases, with 13 bases between them. Germline V gene sequence: CDR1 MDHEN, CDR2 SYDVKM. This CDR3 is built from 13 residues. CDR3: CASSIPHRDGYTF. CDR3 sequence (DNA): TGTGCCAGCAGTATACCCCACAGGGATGGCTACACCTTC.

The chain couples TRBV2 to TRBJ2-2; maybe TRBD1 (6 bases). The CDR3 extends over 16 amino acids. Germline CDR1 and CDR2: SNHLY and FYNNEI. V dropped 7 bases and J dropped 6 bases, with 21 bases sitting between them. CDR3 nucleotide sequence: TGTGCCAGCACACCTAGACAGGTGATGTGGGCCGGGGAGCTGTTTTTT. It encodes CASTPRQVMWAGELFF. The complete variable domain, with remaining parts taken from reference TRBV2 and TRBJ2-2, reads EPEVTQTPSHQVTQMGQEVILRCVPISNHLYFYWYRQILGQKVEFLVSFYNNEISEKSEIFDDQFSVERPDGSNFTLKIRSTKLEDSAMYFCASTPRQVMWAGELFFGEGSRLTVL.